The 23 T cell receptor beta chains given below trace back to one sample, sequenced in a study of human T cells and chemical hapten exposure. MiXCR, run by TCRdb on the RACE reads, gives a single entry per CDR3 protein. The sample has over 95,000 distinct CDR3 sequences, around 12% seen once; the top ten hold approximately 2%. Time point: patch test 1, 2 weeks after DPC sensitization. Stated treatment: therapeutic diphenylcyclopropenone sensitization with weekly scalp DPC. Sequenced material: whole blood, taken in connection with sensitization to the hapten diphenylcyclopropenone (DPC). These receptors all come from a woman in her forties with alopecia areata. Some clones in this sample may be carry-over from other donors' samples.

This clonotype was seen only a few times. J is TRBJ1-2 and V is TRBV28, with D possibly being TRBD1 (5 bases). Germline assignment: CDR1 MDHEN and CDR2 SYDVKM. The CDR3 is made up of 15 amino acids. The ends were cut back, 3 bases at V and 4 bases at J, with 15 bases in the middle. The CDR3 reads CASSLGGTRPYGYTF. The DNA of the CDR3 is TGTGCCAGCAGTTTGGGGGGGACCCGCCCCTATGGCTACACCTTC.

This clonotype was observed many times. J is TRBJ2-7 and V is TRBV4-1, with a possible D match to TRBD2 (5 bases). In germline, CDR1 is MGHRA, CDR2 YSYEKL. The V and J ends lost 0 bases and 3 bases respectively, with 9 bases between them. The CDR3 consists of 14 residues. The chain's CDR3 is CASSQEGDYYEQYF. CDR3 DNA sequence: TGCGCCAGCAGCCAAGAAGGTGACTACTACGAGCAGTACTTC.

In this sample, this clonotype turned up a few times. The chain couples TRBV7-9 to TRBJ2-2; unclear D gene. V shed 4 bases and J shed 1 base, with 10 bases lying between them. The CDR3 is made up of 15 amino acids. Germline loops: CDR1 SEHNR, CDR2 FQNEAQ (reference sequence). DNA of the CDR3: TGTGCCAGCAGCTCCGGGTCTTTGAACACCGGGGAGCTGTTTTTT. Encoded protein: CASSSGSLNTGELFF.

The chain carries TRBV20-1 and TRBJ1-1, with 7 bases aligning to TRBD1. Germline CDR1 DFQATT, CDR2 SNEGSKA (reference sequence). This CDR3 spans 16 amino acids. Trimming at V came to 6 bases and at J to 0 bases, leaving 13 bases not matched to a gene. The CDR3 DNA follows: TGCAGTGCGATCACTCCCCGACAGGGCTTGAACACTGAAGCTTTCTTT. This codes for CSAITPRQGLNTEAFF.

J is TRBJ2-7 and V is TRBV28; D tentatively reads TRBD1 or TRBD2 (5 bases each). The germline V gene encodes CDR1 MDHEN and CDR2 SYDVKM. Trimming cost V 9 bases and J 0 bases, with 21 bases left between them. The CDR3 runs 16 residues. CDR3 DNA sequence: TGTGCCAGTTCGGTTGGGGACGAACGGGCCTCCTACGAGCAGTACTTC. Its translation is CASSVGDERASYEQYF.

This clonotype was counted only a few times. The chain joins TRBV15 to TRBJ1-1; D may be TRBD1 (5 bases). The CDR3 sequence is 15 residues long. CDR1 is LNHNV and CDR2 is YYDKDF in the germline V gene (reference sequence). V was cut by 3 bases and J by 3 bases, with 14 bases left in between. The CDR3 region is CATSRQSGGDTEAFF. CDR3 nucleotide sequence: TGTGCCACCAGCAGGCAAAGTGGGGGGGACACTGAAGCTTTCTTT.

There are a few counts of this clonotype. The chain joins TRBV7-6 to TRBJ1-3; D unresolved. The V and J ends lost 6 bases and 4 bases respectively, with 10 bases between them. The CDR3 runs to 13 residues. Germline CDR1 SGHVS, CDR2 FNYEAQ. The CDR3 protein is CASSSDIGNTIYF. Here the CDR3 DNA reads TGTGCCAGCAGTTCCGACATCGGAAACACCATATATTTT.

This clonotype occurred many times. CDR3 protein: CASTLGGGGTEAFF. The DNA for the CDR3 is TGTGCCAGCACCCTAGGGGGAGGCGGCACTGAAGCTTTCTTT. The genes are TRBV11-2 and TRBJ1-1; weak D call: TRBD1 (6 bases). CDR1 and CDR2 from the germline V gene are SGHAT and FQNNGV. The CDR3 has 14 amino acids. V was cut by 7 bases and J by 4 bases, with 16 bases left in between. The full variable domain, its missing parts supplied by reference TRBV11-2 and TRBJ1-1, is EAGVAQSPRYKIIEKRQSVAFWCNPISGHATLYWYQQILGQGPKLLIQFQNNGVVDDSQLPKDRFSAERLKGVDSTLKIQPAKLEDSAVYLCASTLGGGGTEAFFGQGTRLTVV.

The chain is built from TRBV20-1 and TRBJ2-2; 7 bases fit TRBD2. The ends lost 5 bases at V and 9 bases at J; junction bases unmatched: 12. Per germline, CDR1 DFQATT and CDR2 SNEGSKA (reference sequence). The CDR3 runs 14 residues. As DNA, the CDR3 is TGCAGTGCTCACTCGTGGGACTATCGCCGGGAGCTGTTTTTT. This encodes CSAHSWDYRRELFF.

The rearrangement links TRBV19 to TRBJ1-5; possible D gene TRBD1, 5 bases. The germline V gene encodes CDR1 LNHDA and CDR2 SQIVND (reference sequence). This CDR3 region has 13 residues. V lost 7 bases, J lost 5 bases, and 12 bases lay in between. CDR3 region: CASIGQGYQPQHF. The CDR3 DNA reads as TGTGCCAGTATAGGCCAGGGTTATCAGCCCCAGCATTTT.

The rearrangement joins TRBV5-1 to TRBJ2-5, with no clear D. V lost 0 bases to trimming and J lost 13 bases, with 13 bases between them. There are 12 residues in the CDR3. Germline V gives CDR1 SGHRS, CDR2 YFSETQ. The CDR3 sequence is CASSLATEAWYF. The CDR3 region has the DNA TGCGCCAGCAGCTTGGCCACGGAAGCATGGTACTTC. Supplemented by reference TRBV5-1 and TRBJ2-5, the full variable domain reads KAGVTQTPRYLIKTRGQQVTLSCSPISGHRSVSWYQQTPGQGLQFLFEYFSETQRNKGNFPGRFSGRQFSNSRSEMNVSTLELGDSALYLCASSLATEAWYFGPGTRLLVL.

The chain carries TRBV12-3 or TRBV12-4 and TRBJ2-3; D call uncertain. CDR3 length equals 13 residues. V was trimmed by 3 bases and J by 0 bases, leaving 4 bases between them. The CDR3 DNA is TGTGCCAGCAGTTTCGGAAGCACAGATACGCAGTATTTT. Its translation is CASSFGSTDTQYF.

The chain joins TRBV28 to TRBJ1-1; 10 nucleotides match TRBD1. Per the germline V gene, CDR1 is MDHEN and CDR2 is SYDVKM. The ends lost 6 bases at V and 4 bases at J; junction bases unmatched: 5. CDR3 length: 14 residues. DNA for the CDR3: TGTGCCAGCAGGCCCGGGACAGGGGCCACTGAAGCTTTCTTT. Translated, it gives CASRPGTGATEAFF. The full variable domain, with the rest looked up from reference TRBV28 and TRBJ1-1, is DVKVTQSSRYLVKRTGEKVFLECVQDMDHENMFWYRQDPGLGLRLIYFSYDVKMKEKGDIPEGYSVSREKKERFSLILESASTNQTSMYLCASRPGTGATEAFFGQGTRLTVV.

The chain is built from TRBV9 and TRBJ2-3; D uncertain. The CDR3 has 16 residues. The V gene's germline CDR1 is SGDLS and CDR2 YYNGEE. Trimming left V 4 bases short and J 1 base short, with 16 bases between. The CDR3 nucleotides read TGTGCCAGCAGCTCCACATCTCGAGCCGGCACAGATACGCAGTATTTT. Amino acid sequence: CASSSTSRAGTDTQYF.

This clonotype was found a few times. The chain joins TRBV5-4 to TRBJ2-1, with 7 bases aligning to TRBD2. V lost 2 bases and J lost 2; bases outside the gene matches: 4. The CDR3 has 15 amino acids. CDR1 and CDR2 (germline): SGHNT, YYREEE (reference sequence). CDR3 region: CASSLAGSTYNEQFF. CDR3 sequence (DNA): TGTGCCAGCAGCTTAGCGGGAAGTACCTACAATGAGCAGTTCTTC.

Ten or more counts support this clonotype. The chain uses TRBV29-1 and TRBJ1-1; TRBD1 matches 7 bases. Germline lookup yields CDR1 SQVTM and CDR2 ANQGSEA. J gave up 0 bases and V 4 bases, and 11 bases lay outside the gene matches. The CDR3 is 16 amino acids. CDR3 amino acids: CSVGGRQGNMNTEAFF. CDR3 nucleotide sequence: TGCAGCGTTGGGGGTAGACAGGGTAATATGAACACTGAAGCTTTCTTT.

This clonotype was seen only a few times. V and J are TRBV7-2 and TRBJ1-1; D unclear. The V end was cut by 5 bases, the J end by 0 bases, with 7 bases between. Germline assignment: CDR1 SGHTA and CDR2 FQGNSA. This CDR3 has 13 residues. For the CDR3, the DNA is TGTGCCAGCAGCCCCAGGTTGAACACTGAAGCTTTCTTT. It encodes CASSPRLNTEAFF.

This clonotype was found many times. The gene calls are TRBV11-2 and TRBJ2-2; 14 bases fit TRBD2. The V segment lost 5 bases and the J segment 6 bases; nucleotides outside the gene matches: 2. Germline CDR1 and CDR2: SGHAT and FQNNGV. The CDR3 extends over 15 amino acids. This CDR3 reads CASSPGLAGAGELFF. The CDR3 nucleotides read TGTGCCAGCAGCCCGGGACTAGCGGGAGCCGGGGAGCTGTTTTTT. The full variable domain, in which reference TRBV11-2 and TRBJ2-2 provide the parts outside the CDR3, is EAGVAQSPRYKIIEKRQSVAFWCNPISGHATLYWYQQILGQGPKLLIQFQNNGVVDDSQLPKDRFSAERLKGVDSTLKIQPAKLEDSAVYLCASSPGLAGAGELFFGEGSRLTVL.

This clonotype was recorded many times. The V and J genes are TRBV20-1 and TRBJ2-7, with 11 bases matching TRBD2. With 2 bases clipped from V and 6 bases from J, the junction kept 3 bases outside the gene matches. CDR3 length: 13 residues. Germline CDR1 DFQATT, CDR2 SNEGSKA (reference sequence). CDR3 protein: CSARLAGGVEQYF. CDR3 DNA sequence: TGCAGTGCTAGACTAGCGGGAGGAGTCGAGCAGTACTTC.

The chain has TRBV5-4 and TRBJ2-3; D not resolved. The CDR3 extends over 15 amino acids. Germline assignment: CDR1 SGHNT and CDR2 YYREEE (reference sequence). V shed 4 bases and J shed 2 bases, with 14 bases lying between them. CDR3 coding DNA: TGTGCCAGCAGCCCGCAGCGCGAAAACACAGATACGCAGTATTTT. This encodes CASSPQRENTDTQYF.

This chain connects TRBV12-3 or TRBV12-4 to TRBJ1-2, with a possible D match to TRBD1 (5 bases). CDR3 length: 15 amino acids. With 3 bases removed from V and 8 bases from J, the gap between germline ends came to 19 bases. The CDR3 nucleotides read TGTGCCAGCAGTTTCTTATCGGGACCGTGGAAGGGCTACACCTTC. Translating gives CASSFLSGPWKGYTF.

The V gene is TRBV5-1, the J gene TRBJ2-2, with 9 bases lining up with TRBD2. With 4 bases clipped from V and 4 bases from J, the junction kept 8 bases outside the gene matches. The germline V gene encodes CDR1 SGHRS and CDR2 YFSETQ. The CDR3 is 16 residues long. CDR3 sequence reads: CASSAGTSISTGELFF. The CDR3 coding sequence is TGCGCCAGCAGCGCGGGGACTAGCATTAGCACCGGGGAGCTGTTTTTT.

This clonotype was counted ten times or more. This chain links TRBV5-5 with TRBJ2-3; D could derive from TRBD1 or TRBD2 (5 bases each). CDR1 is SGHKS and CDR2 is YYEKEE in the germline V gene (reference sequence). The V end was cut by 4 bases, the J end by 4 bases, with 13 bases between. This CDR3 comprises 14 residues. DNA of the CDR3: TGTGCCAGCAGCATGGGACCCGGATCAGATACGCAGTATTTT. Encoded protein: CASSMGPGSDTQYF. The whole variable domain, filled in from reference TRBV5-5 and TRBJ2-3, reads DAGVTQSPTHLIKTRGQQVTLRCSPISGHKSVSWYQQVLGQGPQFIFQYYEKEERGRGNFPDRFSARQFPNYSSELNVNALLLGDSALYLCASSMGPGSDTQYFGPGTRLTVL.